The next 26 T cell receptor beta chains were all read from a single sample in a study of beta chain features in type 1 diabetes. Expressed TCRB transcripts were sequenced because the entire RNA isolate underwent reverse transcription. Sequencing was performed with immunoSEQ multiplex PCR; in TCRdb, only in-frame clones are kept and a portion is missing. The table lists over 700,000 clones, roughly 15% of them singletons, with 0.02% to 0.025% in the top ten. Sequencing was carried out using naive CD4+ T cells from blood. Receptors were obtained from a woman aged 18-29 years in good health.

V is TRBV7-2 and J is TRBJ2-3; 12 nucleotides match TRBD2. After removal of 1 base from V and 2 bases from J, the junction contained 10 bases not matched to a gene. The CDR3 is 19 amino acids. CDR1 is SGHTA and CDR2 is FQGNSA in the germline V gene. CDR3 amino acids: CASSLGLAGAPTHTDTQYF. The CDR3 DNA sequence: TGTGCCAGCAGCTTAGGACTAGCGGGGGCCCCCACACACACAGATACGCAGTATTTT.

This clone was counted between two and nine times. This chain uses TRBV15 with TRBJ2-1; a possible D gene is TRBD1 (6 bases). The CDR3 totals 12 residues. Germline V CDR1 and CDR2: LNHNV, YYDKDF (reference sequence). V was clipped by 0 bases and J by 12 bases, with 9 bases between them. The CDR3 sequence: CATSRDGRGQFF. The CDR3 bases are TGTGCCACCAGCAGAGACGGCAGGGGGCAGTTCTTC.

This clone was observed a handful of times. The chain couples TRBV4-3 to TRBJ1-5; D gene ambiguous. CDR3 length: 16 residues. CDR1 is LGHNA and CDR2 is YSLEER in the germline V gene. V dropped 0 bases and J dropped 2 bases, with 11 bases sitting between them. The CDR3 nucleotides are TGCGCCAGCAGCCAAGATCGGTATGGCCGCAATCAGCCCCAGCATTTT. Translation gives CASSQDRYGRNQPQHF.

The chain joins TRBV7-2 to TRBJ2-3; perhaps D is TRBD1 or TRBD2 (6 bases each). CDR1 is SGHTA, CDR2 FQGNSA, per germline. CDR3 length equals 16 residues. The germline V and J ends were trimmed by 5 bases and 2 bases, with 17 bases remaining between them. CDR3 sequence: CASSQGGRGLTDTQYF. The CDR3 nucleotides are TGTGCCAGCAGCCAAGGGGGGCGAGGCCTCACAGATACGCAGTATTTT.

The chain has TRBV10-3 and TRBJ2-1, with 12 bases aligning to TRBD2. V gave up 5 bases and J gave up 0 bases; unmatched junction bases: 14. The CDR3 runs 20 residues. Germline loops: CDR1 ENHRY, CDR2 SYGVKD. CDR3 amino acids: CAISSLPGLAGSSSYNEQFF. The CDR3 DNA reads TGTGCCATCAGTTCACTACCGGGACTAGCGGGTTCGAGCTCCTACAATGAGCAGTTCTTC.

This clone has only a few counts. CDR3 protein: CASSLVAGAGNEQFF. In nucleotides, the CDR3 is TGTGCCAGCAGCTTAGTAGCGGGAGCGGGTAATGAGCAGTTCTTC. This chain joins TRBV7-2 and TRBJ2-1, with TRBD2 matching 9 bases. The CDR3 sequence is 15 residues long. The trim removed 1 base at V and 7 bases at J, leaving 5 bases unmatched. Per the germline V gene, CDR1 is SGHTA and CDR2 is FQGNSA.

This clone has more than one count but fewer than ten. V and J are TRBV29-1 and TRBJ2-7; the match to TRBD2 covers 9 bases. Unmatched junction bases numbered 11, after V lost 4 bases and J lost 4 bases. CDR1 is SQVTM, CDR2 ANQGSEA, per germline. This CDR3 contains 15 residues. The CDR3 region has the DNA TGCAGCGTTGTTTTTCTGCTAGCGGGACAGTACGAGCAGTACTTC. Its translation: CSVVFLLAGQYEQYF.

This chain uses TRBV19 with TRBJ2-7, with D possibly being TRBD1 (6 bases). The CDR3 spans 13 residues. Germline-derived CDR1 and CDR2 are LNHDA and SQIVND (reference sequence). V gave up 10 bases and J gave up 2 bases, with 15 bases separating them. For the CDR3, the DNA is TGTGCCACCAGGGCGGACAGTACCTACGAGCAGTACTTC. Protein: CATRADSTYEQYF.

The chain links TRBV28 to TRBJ2-7, with 7 nucleotides matching TRBD2. Germline assignment: CDR1 MDHEN and CDR2 SYDVKM. The CDR3 length is 15 residues. V gave up 5 bases and J gave up 2 bases; unmatched junction bases: 9. The CDR3 loop is CASSPWGEGTYEQYF. Here the CDR3 DNA reads TGTGCCAGCAGTCCTTGGGGGGAGGGAACCTACGAGCAGTACTTC.

This clone was seen a handful of times. J is TRBJ2-3 and V is TRBV7-9; TRBD2 matches at 7 bases. The CDR3 has 16 residues. CDR1 is SEHNR and CDR2 is FQNEAQ in the germline V gene (reference sequence). Trimming took 1 base from V and 3 from J; bases not matched to a gene: 7. CDR3 region: CASSLGRETLTDTQYF. DNA for the CDR3: TGTGCCAGCAGCTTAGGGCGGGAGACTTTGACAGATACGCAGTATTTT.

This clone was seen only a few times. Other DNA sequences of this sample code for an identical CDR3. V and J are TRBV4-3 and TRBJ2-2; D possibly corresponds to TRBD1 (6 bases). CDR3 length equals 16 residues. The V end was cut by 0 bases, the J end by 6 bases, with 14 bases between. The germline V gene encodes CDR1 LGHNA and CDR2 YSLEER. The DNA for the CDR3 is TGCGCCAGCAGCCAAGAACCTGGCAGGGGAGCCGGGGAGCTGTTTTTT. Its protein is CASSQEPGRGAGELFF.

The V gene is TRBV7-9, the J gene TRBJ1-2; D unresolved. Between the trimmed V and J ends, which lost 1 base and 1 base, there was a span of 7 bases. Germline V gene lookup returns CDR1 SEHNR and CDR2 FQNEAQ (reference sequence). This CDR3 comprises 14 residues. In DNA form, the CDR3 reads TGTGCCAGCAGCTTAGTGGGGAGTAACTATGGCTACACCTTC. This gives the protein CASSLVGSNYGYTF.

CDR3 DNA sequence: TGCGCCAGCGGCCCCGGGACAGGGGTGGAAAATACGCAGTATTTT. This translates into CASGPGTGVENTQYF. The chain employs TRBV5-1 and TRBJ2-3; the match to TRBD1 covers 10 bases. V trimming: 7 bases; J trimming: 7 bases; junction bases outside the gene matches: 12. The CDR3 extends over 15 amino acids. The germline gives CDR1 SGHRS, CDR2 YFSETQ. Complete variable domain (other parts from reference TRBV5-1 and TRBJ2-3): KAGVTQTPRYLIKTRGQQVTLSCSPISGHRSVSWYQQTPGQGLQFLFEYFSETQRNKGNFPGRFSGRQFSNSRSEMNVSTLELGDSALYLCASGPGTGVENTQYFGPGTRLTVL.

There are a few counts of this clone. The chain links TRBV7-9 to TRBJ2-5; 12 bases align to TRBD2. CDR3 size: 15 residues. V lost 3 bases, J lost 2 bases, and 1 base stayed unmatched. Germline CDR1 SEHNR, CDR2 FQNEAQ (reference sequence). The CDR3 DNA reads as TGTGCCAGCAGCTTGACTAGCGGGGGACAAGAGACCCAGTACTTC. Translating gives CASSLTSGGQETQYF.

The chain carries TRBV5-5 and TRBJ2-3, with TRBD1 identical over 9 bases. Germline V gene lookup returns CDR1 SGHKS and CDR2 YYEKEE (reference sequence). CDR3 size: 16 residues. V lost 7 bases and J lost 0; bases outside the gene matches: 9. The CDR3: CASLFDRGSSTDTQYF. The CDR3 DNA reads TGTGCCAGCCTGTTTGACAGGGGGTCTAGCACAGATACGCAGTATTTT.

CDR3 amino acids: CATSRELVWLAGGPTEQFF. Written as DNA, the CDR3 is TGTGCCACCAGCAGAGAACTAGTGTGGCTAGCGGGAGGGCCTACCGAGCAGTTCTTC. This chain uses TRBV15 with TRBJ2-1, with 12 nucleotides matching TRBD2. Germline V gene sequence: CDR1 LNHNV, CDR2 YYDKDF (reference sequence). The CDR3 length is 19 residues. J gave up 10 bases and V 0 bases, and 16 bases lay outside the gene matches.

The chain uses TRBV29-1 and TRBJ1-1; possible D gene TRBD1, 5 bases. CDR3 length equals 13 residues. Trimming cost V 6 bases and J 3 bases, with 14 bases left between them. In germline, CDR1 is SQVTM, CDR2 ANQGSEA. CDR3 DNA: TGCAGCGTCCCTTCCGGGACGGACACTGAAGCTTTCTTT. It translates to CSVPSGTDTEAFF.

This chain's CDR3 is CASNQGDYGYTF. The CDR3 region has the DNA TGTGCCAGTAATCAGGGAGACTATGGCTACACCTTC. This chain joins TRBV6-6 and TRBJ1-2, with D perhaps matching TRBD1 (5 bases). Germline-derived CDR1 and CDR2 are MNHNY and SVGAGI (reference sequence). Trimming took 9 bases from V and 3 from J, leaving 11 bases between them. The CDR3 has 12 amino acids.

This clone appeared a few times. This chain links TRBV18 with TRBJ2-5, with D possibly being TRBD1 (6 bases). The germline V and J ends were trimmed by 0 bases and 2 bases, with 13 bases remaining between them. The CDR3 runs to 16 residues. Looked up from germline, CDR1 is KGHSH and CDR2 is LQKENI. The CDR3: CASSPPSQGRQETQYF. Written as DNA, the CDR3 is TGTGCCAGCTCACCACCATCCCAGGGGCGGCAAGAGACCCAGTACTTC.

J is TRBJ2-5 and V is TRBV7-6; no definite D call. CDR3 length: 14 amino acids. CDR1 is SGHVS and CDR2 is FNYEAQ in the germline V gene. Trimming took off 5 bases at V and 2 bases at J, with 12 bases between the two ends. The chain's CDR3 is CASSEAWGQETQYF. The CDR3 DNA is TGTGCCAGCAGCGAGGCGTGGGGACAAGAGACCCAGTACTTC.

This clone was seen only a few times. The V and J genes are TRBV2 and TRBJ2-7; 7 bases map to TRBD1. V lost 6 bases, J lost 2 bases, and 7 bases stayed unmatched. CDR1 is SNHLY and CDR2 is FYNNEI in the germline V gene. The CDR3 covers 14 residues. CDR3 nucleotide sequence: TGTGCCAGCAGCCGCGGACAGGCCCCCTACGAGCAGTACTTC. This gives the protein CASSRGQAPYEQYF.

V and J are TRBV7-8 and TRBJ1-5; the match to TRBD1 covers 8 bases. This CDR3 spans 15 amino acids. CDR1 SGHVS and CDR2 FQNEAQ come from the germline V gene. The J segment lost 4 bases and the V segment lost 5 bases, leaving 7 bases of the junction unmatched. CDR3 bases: TGTGCCAGCAGCCCGGACAGGGAAAGGAATCAGCCCCAGCATTTT. Its protein product is CASSPDRERNQPQHF.

The chain joins TRBV11-2 to TRBJ2-3; 12 bases are a match to TRBD2. V was pared by 0 bases and J by 5 bases, with 3 bases of the junction left unmatched. The CDR3 is made up of 16 amino acids. Germline lookup yields CDR1 SGHAT and CDR2 FQNNGV. CDR3 loop: CASSLDPSGRGDTQYF. The CDR3 DNA sequence: TGTGCCAGCAGCTTAGACCCTAGCGGGAGGGGAGATACGCAGTATTTT.

This clone was found a few times. The chain carries TRBV7-9 and TRBJ2-3; a possible D gene is TRBD1 (6 bases). CDR1 is SEHNR, CDR2 FQNEAQ, per germline (reference sequence). The CDR3 has 12 residues. The V and J ends lost 6 bases and 6 bases respectively, with 10 bases between them. DNA of the CDR3: TGTGCCAGCAGATCTAGGGGGGATACGCAGTATTTT. This codes for CASRSRGDTQYF. Looking up the rest from reference TRBV7-9 and TRBJ2-3 gives the full variable domain: DTGVSQNPRHKITKRGQNVTFRCDPISEHNRLYWYRQTLGQGPEFLTYFQNEAQLEKSRLLSDRFSAERPKGSFSTLEIQRTEQGDSAMYLCASRSRGDTQYFGPGTRLTVL.

The chain employs TRBV6-5 and TRBJ1-5; no firm D call. V was trimmed by 0 bases and J by 5 bases, leaving 8 bases between them. The CDR3 length is 14 residues. Germline CDR1 is MNHEY and CDR2 is SVGAGI. The chain's CDR3 is CASSYSGRDQPQHF. The CDR3 region has the DNA TGTGCCAGCAGTTACTCAGGGAGGGATCAGCCCCAGCATTTT.

This clone turned up a few times. The rearrangement uses TRBV6-5 and TRBJ1-1; no firm D call. Trimming removed 7 bases from V and 4 bases from J, with 10 bases in between. Germline V lookup: CDR1 MNHEY, CDR2 SVGAGI. The CDR3 is 12 residues long. The CDR3 loop reads CASIGFFTEAFF. The CDR3 DNA follows: TGTGCCAGCATTGGCTTTTTCACTGAAGCTTTCTTT.